The source of this T cell receptor beta chain is a study of T-cell reconstitution after alpha-beta-depleted transplantation in children. Study-level results: Newly made T cells mostly supplied T-cell counts and diversity one year after transplant. Expanded graft clones, several hundred of them, were reportedly the source of alpha-beta T cells about two months after transplant. Some patients' high day-60 TCRbeta diversity was attributed to recipient cells surviving conditioning.

This clonotype was seen ten or more times. Its antigen remains unidentified. Unique molecular identifiers were used in preparing the TCRbeta library. TCRdb passed the PCR reads through MiXCR, listing each CDR3 protein once. The sample includes approximately 650,000 distinct CDR3 sequences, about an eighth seen only once; the top ten take around 0.79%. Sequenced here: PBMCs, sampled before TCRalphabeta/CD19-depleted stem cell transplant. The source of this sequence is a girl aged 2 to 10 with congenital amegakaryocytic thrombocytopenia, due to receive a stem cell transplant.

CDR3 region: CASSFASQDSPLHF. The CDR3, as DNA: TGCGCCAGCAGCTTCGCCTCCCAGGATTCACCCCTCCACTTT. V and J are TRBV5-1 and TRBJ1-6; no reliable D call. CDR1 is SGHRS and CDR2 is YFSETQ in the germline V gene. This CDR3 has 14 amino acids. V lost 2 bases and J 8 bases, leaving 11 bases between the germline ends.